Listed below are T cell receptor beta chains from one sample, sequenced in a study of CD8+CD57+ T cells in acquired aplastic anemia. Each CDR3 protein gets one entry after TCRdb re-called the reads with MiXCR. Among roughly 120,000 distinct CDR3 sequences, about 50% were seen once, and the ten largest hold approximately 28%. Sequences were obtained from sorted CD4+, CD8+, or CD8+CD57+ T cells (not recorded which) from PBMCs. All receptors come from a human donor with aplastic anemia. CDR3s include the opening cysteine and the closing phenylalanine or tryptophan. Each record gives: clone size, V gene, J gene, D gene, CDR3 protein, CDR3 DNA. The D gene is left open where the match is weak. Expanded clones get a size class; other rows say once, few or many, or leave the size out.

clone size: -
V gene: TRBV12-3/TRBV12-4
J gene: TRBJ1-2
D gene: -
CDR3 protein: CASSFGVGYTF
CDR3 DNA: TGTGCCAGCAGTTTTGGGGTTGGCTACACCTTC

clone size: -
V gene: TRBV27
J gene: TRBJ2-5
D gene: -
CDR3 protein: CASSLSGGPRETQYF
CDR3 DNA: TGTGCCAGCAGTTTATCGGGGGGGCCGAGGGAGACCCAGTACTTC

clone size: few
V gene: TRBV11-1
J gene: TRBJ2-1
D gene: TRBD2
CDR3 protein: CASSLDPSGGAHEQFF
CDR3 DNA: TGTGCCAGCAGCTTAGACCCGAGCGGGGGGGCCCATGAGCAGTTCTTC

clone size: once
V gene: TRBV6-5
J gene: TRBJ2-2
D gene: TRBD1
CDR3 protein: CASSYLTGGSNTGELFF
CDR3 DNA: TGTGCCAGCAGTTACCTCACAGGGGGTTCGAACACCGGGGAGCTGTTTTTT

clone size: -
V gene: TRBV24-1
J gene: TRBJ2-7
D gene: TRBD1
CDR3 protein: CATSDPPTGTSSYEQYF
CDR3 DNA: TGTGCCACCAGTGATCCACCGACAGGGACCAGCTCCTACGAGCAGTACTTC

clone size: -
V gene: TRBV24-1
J gene: TRBJ2-2
D gene: TRBD1
CDR3 protein: CATSDMTGEITGELFF
CDR3 DNA: TGTGCCACCAGTGATATGACAGGGGAAATCACCGGGGAGCTGTTTTTT

clone size: many
V gene: TRBV4-2
J gene: TRBJ2-7
D gene: -
CDR3 protein: CASSQEEGSTGEQYF
CDR3 DNA: TGTGCCAGCAGCCAAGAAGAGGGCTCAACGGGGGAGCAGTACTTC

clone size: -
V gene: TRBV6-1
J gene: TRBJ2-7
D gene: TRBD1
CDR3 protein: CASSESLTGEDEQYF
CDR3 DNA: TGTGCCAGCAGTGAATCCCTGACAGGGGAAGACGAGCAGTACTTC

clone size: -
V gene: TRBV20-1
J gene: TRBJ2-3
D gene: TRBD2
CDR3 protein: CSARSGTSGSKREQYF
CDR3 DNA: TGCAGTGCTAGATCCGGGACTAGCGGGAGCAAAAGAGAGCAGTATTTT

clone size: -
V gene: TRBV15
J gene: TRBJ1-4
D gene: TRBD1
CDR3 protein: CATSRDVRGQGREKLFF
CDR3 DNA: TGTGCCACCAGCAGAGACGTCAGGGGGCAGGGACGAGAAAAACTGTTTTTT